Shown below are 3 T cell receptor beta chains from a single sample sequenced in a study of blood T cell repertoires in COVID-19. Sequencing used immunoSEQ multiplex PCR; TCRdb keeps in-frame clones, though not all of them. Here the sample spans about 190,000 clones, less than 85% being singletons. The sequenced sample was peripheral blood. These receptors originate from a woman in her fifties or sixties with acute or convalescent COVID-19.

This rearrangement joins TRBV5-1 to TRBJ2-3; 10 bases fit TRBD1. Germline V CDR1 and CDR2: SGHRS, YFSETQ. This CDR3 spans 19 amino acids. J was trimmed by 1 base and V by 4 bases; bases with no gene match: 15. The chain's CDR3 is CASSGRQGASPAGTDTQYF. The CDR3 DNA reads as TGCGCCAGCAGCGGGAGACAGGGGGCGAGCCCGGCTGGCACAGATACGCAGTATTTT.

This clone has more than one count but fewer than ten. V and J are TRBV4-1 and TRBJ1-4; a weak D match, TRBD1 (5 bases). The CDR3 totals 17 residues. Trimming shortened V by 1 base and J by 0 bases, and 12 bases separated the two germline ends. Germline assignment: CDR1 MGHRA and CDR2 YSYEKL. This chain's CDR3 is CASSQGPTGSTNEKLFF. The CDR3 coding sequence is TGCGCCAGCAGCCAAGGTCCTACAGGCTCAACTAATGAAAAACTGTTTTTT.

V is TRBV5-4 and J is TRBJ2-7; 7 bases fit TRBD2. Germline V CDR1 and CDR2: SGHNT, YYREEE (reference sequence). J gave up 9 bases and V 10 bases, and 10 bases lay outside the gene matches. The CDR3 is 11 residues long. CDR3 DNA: TGTGCCTACCTCGGGGGGAATGGGCAGTACTTC. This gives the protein CAYLGGNGQYF.